A selection of T cell receptor beta chains follows, all from one sample in a study of vaccination and CD4 T cells after COVID-19. Each CDR3 protein is one row after TCRdb ran MiXCR on the PCR reads. The sample lists a few thousand distinct CDR3 sequences; roughly 25% were seen once. Their recognized antigens are unknown. The specimen was CD4+ T cells from blood, cultured in vitro, collected after SARS-CoV-2 vaccination. These receptors came from a human donor who had recovered from COVID-19. Each CDR3 is given with its conserved first and last residue. The D gene is left open where the match is weak. Not all rows give a size; the values are once, few, many and, for expanded clones, a class.

D gene	J gene	V gene	clone size	CDR3 protein	CDR3 DNA
TRBD1	TRBJ1-1	TRBV6-4	few	CASRVTGGRTEAFF	TGTGCCAGCAGAGTAACAGGGGGGCGAACTGAAGCTTTCTTT
-	TRBJ1-2	TRBV6-1	-	CASSTGDGYTF	TGTGCCAGCAGTACGGGTGATGGCTACACCTTC
-	TRBJ1-2	TRBV20-1	medium-sized	CSASKEGPGGYTF	TGCAGTGCTAGTAAGGAGGGGCCTGGGGGCTACACCTTC
-	TRBJ1-2	TRBV20-1	medium-sized	CSARQEGGIYGYTF	TGCAGTGCTAGGCAGGAGGGGGGGATCTATGGCTACACCTTC
TRBD1	TRBJ1-1	TRBV10-3	few	CAITNRGGTEAFF	TGTGCCATCACTAACAGGGGCGGGACTGAAGCTTTCTTT
-	TRBJ2-5	TRBV12-2	-	CASRLQRGGLETQYF	TGTGCAAGTCGCTTACAGCGGGGGGGCCTAGAGACCCAGTACTTC
TRBD1	TRBJ1-6	TRBV7-9	few	CASGSNRDRGLYNSPLHF	TGTGCCAGCGGCTCTAATCGGGACAGGGGGCTCTATAATTCACCCCTCCACTTT
-	TRBJ2-1	TRBV7-2	few	CASSPTRNEQFF	TGTGCCAGCAGCCCCACTCGCAATGAGCAGTTCTTC
-	TRBJ2-7	TRBV30	-	CAWSGGRGQYF	TGTGCCTGGAGCGGGGGCCGGGGTCAGTACTTC
-	TRBJ2-3	TRBV6-2/TRBV6-3	-	CASRPEGTDTQYF	TGTGCCAGCCGGCCCGAGGGGACAGATACGCAGTATTTT
TRBD2	TRBJ2-3	TRBV7-2	-	CASSLAFTSGGADTQYF	TGTGCCAGCAGCTTAGCGTTTACTAGCGGGGGGGCAGATACGCAGTATTTT
TRBD1	TRBJ1-2	TRBV6-1	-	CASSEGRTGRGYTF	TGTGCCAGCAGTGAAGGGAGGACAGGGAGAGGCTACACCTTC
TRBD2	TRBJ2-5	TRBV6-2/TRBV6-3	-	CASRRAGVQETQYF	TGTGCCAGCAGGAGAGCGGGGGTGCAAGAGACCCAGTACTTC
TRBD2	TRBJ2-2	TRBV20-1	-	CSARITSGGTGELFF	TGCAGTGCTAGAATAACTAGCGGGGGCACCGGGGAGCTGTTTTTT
TRBD1	TRBJ1-1	TRBV27	-	CASSPQGGSNTEAFF	TGTGCCAGCAGTCCACAGGGGGGGTCAAACACTGAAGCTTTCTTT
-	TRBJ1-5	TRBV20-1	medium-sized	CSAGSGIGNQPQHF	TGCAGTGCTGGGTCCGGGATCGGCAATCAGCCCCAGCATTTT
-	TRBJ1-1	TRBV7-9	-	CASSLVSPTEAFF	TGTGCCAGCAGCTTAGTATCCCCCACTGAAGCTTTCTTT
-	TRBJ2-2	TRBV20-1	-	CSAGNSGTGELFF	TGCAGTGCAGGCAACTCGGGCACCGGGGAGCTGTTTTTT
TRBD2	TRBJ2-1	TRBV20-1	few	CSARGTSGLYNEQFF	TGCAGTGCTAGGGGGACTAGCGGGCTCTACAATGAGCAGTTCTTC
-	TRBJ1-2	TRBV27	few	CASSPGTEGGYTF	TGTGCCAGCAGTCCGGGGACCGAAGGTGGCTACACCTTC
-	TRBJ1-1	TRBV6-1	-	CASWQGKTEAFF	TGTGCCAGCTGGCAGGGGAAGACTGAAGCTTTCTTT
-	TRBJ2-7	TRBV4-1	hyperexpanded	CASSQVGAPYYEQYF	TGCGCCAGCAGCCAAGTGGGTGCCCCTTACTACGAGCAGTACTTC
-	TRBJ2-1	TRBV20-1	few	CSASPLTDYNEQFF	TGCAGTGCTAGCCCCCTCACCGACTACAATGAGCAGTTCTTC
-	TRBJ1-1	TRBV24-1	few	CATSVDTEAFF	TGTGCCACCAGTGTGGATACTGAAGCTTTCTTT
TRBD2	TRBJ2-5	TRBV4-3	medium-sized	CASSQDGRVGKTQYF	TGCGCCAGCAGCCAAGATGGGAGGGTGGGGAAGACCCAGTACTTC
-	TRBJ2-1	TRBV6-2/TRBV6-3	-	CASSYRAGPVSNEQFF	TGTGCCAGCAGTTACAGGGCCGGGCCCGTCAGCAATGAGCAGTTCTTC
-	TRBJ2-7	TRBV15	large	CATSRDRTRLGPYEQYF	TGTGCCACCAGCAGAGATCGTACCCGATTGGGACCCTACGAGCAGTACTTC
-	TRBJ1-1	TRBV20-1	-	CSAPIQLTGTEAFF	TGCAGTGCTCCAATACAACTCACGGGGACTGAAGCTTTCTTT
TRBD2	TRBJ2-3	TRBV9	-	CASSSTGTTFTDTQYF	TGTGCCAGCAGCTCAACCGGGACTACCTTCACAGATACGCAGTATTTT
-	TRBJ1-2	TRBV28	hyperexpanded	CASSLPQGPYGYTF	TGTGCCAGCAGTTTACCACAGGGCCCCTATGGCTACACCTTC
-	TRBJ2-7	TRBV4-3	few	CASSDGGYEQYF	TGCGCCAGCTCGGATGGGGGCTACGAGCAGTACTTC
-	TRBJ2-2	TRBV7-9	-	CASSLGGNTGELFF	TGTGCCAGCAGCTTAGGAGGGAACACCGGGGAGCTGTTTTTT
-	TRBJ1-1	TRBV20-1	-	CSASLGREAFF	TGCAGTGCTAGTCTCGGCAGGGAAGCTTTCTTT
TRBD1	TRBJ2-3	TRBV4-2	few	CASSHPTGLSTDTQYF	TGTGCCAGCAGCCATCCGACAGGGTTAAGCACAGATACGCAGTATTTT
-	TRBJ2-5	TRBV5-1	-	CASSLSGGVQETQYF	TGCGCCAGCAGCTTGAGTGGAGGGGTCCAAGAGACCCAGTACTTC
-	TRBJ2-7	TRBV6-1	medium-sized	CASTGPYEQYF	TGTGCCAGCACGGGGCCCTACGAGCAGTACTTC
TRBD2	TRBJ2-2	TRBV7-2	-	CASSLGMGLAGGPGTTGELFF	TGTGCCAGCAGCTTAGGGATGGGACTAGCGGGGGGGCCCGGGACGACCGGGGAGCTGTTTTTT
TRBD2	TRBJ2-1	TRBV20-1	-	CSARAVTGTSGHNEQFF	TGCAGTGCTAGAGCCGTAACCGGGACTAGCGGCCACAATGAGCAGTTCTTC
-	TRBJ1-2	TRBV18	-	CASSPNRDYGYTF	TGTGCCAGCTCACCGAACAGGGACTATGGCTACACCTTC
TRBD2	TRBJ2-1	TRBV27	few	CASSAIGTSGLYNEQFF	TGTGCCAGCAGTGCGATAGGGACTAGCGGACTCTACAATGAGCAGTTCTTC
-	TRBJ1-5	TRBV4-1	few	CASSQDQVFEGKQPQHF	TGCGCCAGCAGCCAAGATCAGGTCTTCGAGGGGAAACAGCCCCAGCATTTT
-	TRBJ1-1	TRBV10-1	-	CASSDPQVNTEAFF	TGCGCCAGCAGTGACCCACAGGTGAACACTGAAGCTTTCTTT
TRBD2	TRBJ2-7	TRBV7-3	-	CASSLEPSGGYEQYF	TGTGCCAGCAGCTTGGAACCTAGCGGGGGTTACGAGCAGTACTTC
TRBD2	TRBJ2-4	TRBV6-1	-	CASSSGGEGNIQYF	TGTGCCAGCAGTAGCGGGGGGGAGGGAAACATTCAGTACTTC
-	TRBJ2-3	TRBV27	medium-sized	CASSLTGGTPTTYF	TGTGCCAGCAGCCTAACCGGGGGAACTCCCACGACATATTTT
TRBD1	TRBJ1-1	TRBV6-1	-	CASTTGAPNTEAFF	TGTGCCAGCACCACAGGGGCTCCGAACACTGAAGCTTTCTTT
-	TRBJ2-7	TRBV24-1	medium-sized	CATSGTQGGYEQYF	TGTGCCACCAGTGGGACCCAGGGGGGTTACGAGCAGTACTTC
TRBD2	TRBJ2-3	TRBV20-1	few	CSASGGATDTQYF	TGCAGTGCTAGCGGGGGGGCCACAGATACGCAGTATTTT
-	TRBJ2-7	TRBV21-1	few	CASSNRWVHSYEQYF	TGTGCCAGCAGCAATAGGTGGGTCCACTCCTACGAGCAGTACTTC
TRBD1	TRBJ1-5	TRBV7-9	few	CASKGPKTGKDQPQHF	TGTGCCAGCAAAGGCCCGAAGACAGGGAAGGATCAGCCCCAGCATTTT
TRBD2	TRBJ2-1	TRBV20-1	-	CSARVAAGGTYGEQFF	TGCAGTGCTAGAGTGGCAGCGGGGGGGACTTACGGTGAGCAGTTCTTC
-	TRBJ2-3	TRBV7-3	-	CASSPGTQWGDTQYF	TGTGCCAGCAGCCCCGGGACACAGTGGGGAGATACGCAGTATTTT
-	TRBJ2-1	TRBV7-3	medium-sized	CASSLPGHHEQFF	TGTGCCAGCAGCTTGCCGGGACATCATGAGCAGTTCTTC
-	TRBJ1-1	TRBV20-1	-	CSARGGNTEAFF	TGCAGTGCTAGAGGCGGGAACACTGAAGCTTTCTTT
-	TRBJ1-2	TRBV7-2	-	CARSPQLGYGYTF	TGTGCCAGGTCTCCTCAGCTCGGCTATGGCTACACCTTC